Listed below are T cell receptor beta chains from one sample, sequenced in a study of identical twins. TCRdb passed the 5' RACE reads through MiXCR, listing each CDR3 protein once. Among approximately 890,000 distinct CDR3 sequences listed, roughly 12% were seen once. The same sample was also studied in work on yellow fever vaccine responses in identical twins.

The specimen sequenced was PBMCs. Source of these receptors: a woman aged 18-35 years in good health. Each CDR3 is given with its conserved first and last residue. A D gene is named only where the DNA matches it firmly. Clone size is not always given. Where it is, it says once, few, many or a class for expanded clones.

CASSYRDRRSGANVLTF,TGTGCCAGCAGTTACCGGGACAGGCGCTCTGGGGCCAACGTCCTGACTTTC,TRBV6-5,TRBJ2-6,few,17,TRBD1
CASSRLGQGAGMGNEQFF,TGCGCCAGCAGCCGGCTCGGACAGGGTGCGGGGATGGGGAATGAGCAGTTCTTC,TRBV4-1,TRBJ2-1,-,18,TRBD1
CATSREGTGENEQFF,TGTGCCACCAGCAGAGAGGGGACAGGGGAGAATGAGCAGTTCTTC,TRBV15,TRBJ2-1,few,15,TRBD1
CASSLGLDGAGELFF,TGCGCCAGCAGCTTGGGACTAGACGGCGCCGGGGAGCTGTTTTTT,TRBV4-1,TRBJ2-2,-,15,TRBD2
CASSFGRATDTQYF,TGTGCCAGCAGTTTCGGGAGAGCAACAGATACGCAGTATTTT,TRBV6-5,TRBJ2-3,many,14,-
CASSLADSPAFF,TGTGCCAGCAGCTTAGCCGACAGTCCCGCTTTCTTT,TRBV7-9,TRBJ1-1,few,12,-
CSARVQGKVAGARTDTQYF,TGCAGTGCTAGAGTCCAGGGGAAAGTAGCGGGAGCACGCACAGATACGCAGTATTTT,TRBV20-1,TRBJ2-3,few,19,TRBD2
CASSLERLAGAETQYF,TGTGCCAGCAGCTTAGAACGACTAGCGGGAGCAGAGACCCAGTACTTC,TRBV11-2,TRBJ2-5,-,16,TRBD2
CSALLTRVETQYF,TGCAGTGCGCTTCTGACCCGCGTGGAGACCCAGTACTTC,TRBV20-1,TRBJ2-5,-,13,-
CASSYGAGTGELFF,TGTGCCAGCAGTTACGGGGCAGGGACCGGGGAGCTGTTTTTT,TRBV6-5,TRBJ2-2,few,14,-
CASSLVQGSNYGYTF,TGTGCCAGCAGTTTAGTCCAGGGTTCTAACTATGGCTACACCTTC,TRBV12-3/TRBV12-4,TRBJ1-2,-,15,-
CASSPGTSQHF,TGTGCCAGCAGTCCGGGCACGTCCCAGCATTTT,TRBV12-3/TRBV12-4,TRBJ1-5,many,11,-
CASSIGQDYNEQFF,TGTGCCAGTAGTATAGGCCAGGACTACAATGAGCAGTTCTTC,TRBV19,TRBJ2-1,many,14,-
CASSRQTLYNSPLHF,TGTGCCAGCAGTCGGCAGACACTCTATAATTCACCCCTCCACTTT,TRBV6-1,TRBJ1-6,-,15,-
CASMEGLADTDTQYF,TGTGCCAGCATGGAGGGACTAGCGGACACAGATACGCAGTATTTT,TRBV28,TRBJ2-3,few,15,TRBD2
CASSYRDLAYNEQFF,TGTGCCAGCAGTTATAGGGACTTGGCCTACAATGAGCAGTTCTTC,TRBV6-5,TRBJ2-1,few,15,-
CASSQGLDSGSSYNPPLHF,TGTGCCAGCAGCCAAGGTTTGGACTCTGGAAGCTCCTATAATCCACCCCTCCACTTT,TRBV4-2,TRBJ1-6,few,19,-
CASSLGSFNTGELFF,TGTGCCAGCAGCTTAGGGTCTTTTAACACCGGGGAGCTGTTTTTT,TRBV7-2,TRBJ2-2,many,15,-
CSARTRTGLPEAFF,TGCAGTGCTAGAACCCGGACAGGGCTTCCTGAAGCTTTCTTT,TRBV20-1,TRBJ1-1,few,14,TRBD1
CASSQREGRVEQFF,TGTGCCAGCAGCCAACGGGAGGGCCGGGTTGAGCAGTTCTTC,TRBV7-2,TRBJ2-1,few,14,TRBD2
CAISEAGGTETQYF,TGTGCCATCAGTGAAGCAGGGGGCACAGAGACCCAGTACTTC,TRBV10-3,TRBJ2-5,-,14,TRBD1
CASRGGGSTSTDTQYF,TGTGCCAGCCGTGGCGGGGGGTCAACTAGCACAGATACGCAGTATTTT,TRBV6-1,TRBJ2-3,many,16,TRBD2
CSARDQSRGGTGELFF,TGCAGTGCTAGAGATCAGTCTCGCGGGGGCACCGGGGAGCTGTTTTTT,TRBV20-1,TRBJ2-2,few,16,TRBD2
CASSLLVVNTGELFF,TGCGCCAGCAGCCTGCTAGTTGTGAACACCGGGGAGCTGTTTTTT,TRBV5-1,TRBJ2-2,many,15,-
CASRFFLGEKLFF,TGTGCCTCCCGTTTTTTCCTAGGTGAAAAACTGTTTTTT,TRBV27,TRBJ1-4,-,13,-
CASSPFSGLNNEQFF,TGTGCCAGCAGCCCATTTAGCGGGTTAAACAATGAGCAGTTCTTC,TRBV14,TRBJ2-1,few,15,TRBD2
CASSPEVVNYGYTF,TGTGCCAGCAGCCCAGAAGTTGTTAACTATGGCTACACCTTC,TRBV28,TRBJ1-2,-,14,-
CASSESWTSGSPYNEQFF,TGTGCCAGCAGTGAAAGTTGGACTAGCGGGAGTCCGTACAATGAGCAGTTCTTC,TRBV25-1,TRBJ2-1,-,18,TRBD2
CASSLAQGLGETQYF,TGTGCCAGCAGCCTCGCACAGGGCTTGGGGGAGACCCAGTACTTC,TRBV7-2,TRBJ2-5,few,15,-